These T cell receptor beta chains were read from a single sample in a study of blood T cell repertoires in COVID-19. Some clones are missing from TCRdb's copy, which holds only in-frame ones; the method was immunoSEQ multiplex PCR. The top ten hold about 7% of the sample, which has roughly 200,000 clones, approximately 80% seen once. The sequencing input was peripheral blood. These receptors all come from a woman between 35 and 50 years old with COVID-19, enrolled during active disease. Both conserved end residues are part of each CDR3. The D gene is left open where the match is weak.

j_gene: TRBJ2-3; v_gene: TRBV5-1; d_gene: TRBD2; CDR3aa: CASSFGTSGLGTDTQYF; CDR3nt: TGCGCCAGCAGCTTTGGGACTAGCGGTCTGGGCACAGATACGCAGTATTTT
j_gene: TRBJ1-1; v_gene: TRBV13; d_gene: .; CDR3aa: CASSRGMLNTEAFF; CDR3nt: TGTGCCAGCAGCCGAGGGATGCTTAACACTGAAGCTTTCTTT
j_gene: TRBJ2-3; v_gene: TRBV9; d_gene: TRBD1; CDR3aa: CASSVRGQTDTQYF; CDR3nt: TGTGCCAGCAGCGTCAGGGGGCAAACAGATACGCAGTATTTT
j_gene: TRBJ2-7; v_gene: TRBV5-1; d_gene: TRBD2; CDR3aa: CASSPYSGGSYEQYF; CDR3nt: TGCGCCAGCAGCCCGTATAGCGGGGGGTCCTACGAGCAGTACTTC
j_gene: TRBJ2-7; v_gene: TRBV6-5; d_gene: .; CDR3aa: CASEEQGSPSYEQYF; CDR3nt: TGTGCCAGCGAAGAACAGGGTAGCCCATCCTACGAGCAGTACTTC
j_gene: TRBJ2-1; v_gene: TRBV7-3; d_gene: .; CDR3aa: CASSDPGTYEQFF; CDR3nt: TGTGCCAGCAGCGACCCGGGAACCTATGAGCAGTTCTTC
j_gene: TRBJ2-1; v_gene: TRBV19; d_gene: .; CDR3aa: CASSIDRDWTYNEQFF; CDR3nt: TGTGCCAGTAGTATAGATCGAGACTGGACCTACAATGAGCAGTTCTTC
j_gene: TRBJ1-2; v_gene: TRBV29-1; d_gene: TRBD1; CDR3aa: CSVDPRQGGYGYTF; CDR3nt: TGCAGCGTCGACCCGCGACAGGGTGGCTATGGCTACACCTTC
j_gene: TRBJ1-6; v_gene: TRBV18; d_gene: .; CDR3aa: CASSPAQLNSPLHF; CDR3nt: TGTGCCAGCTCACCAGCACAGCTAAATTCACCCCTCCACTTT
j_gene: TRBJ1-1; v_gene: TRBV11-2; d_gene: .; CDR3aa: CASSLEWAGEAFF; CDR3nt: TGTGCCAGCAGCTTAGAATGGGCAGGAGAAGCTTTCTTT
j_gene: TRBJ1-1; v_gene: TRBV5-8; d_gene: .; CDR3aa: CASSPWMEKIMNTEAFF; CDR3nt: TGTGCCAGCAGCCCCTGGATGGAGAAAATCATGAACACTGAAGCTTTCTTT
j_gene: TRBJ2-7; v_gene: TRBV4-1; d_gene: TRBD1; CDR3aa: CASSREPGQSSEQYF; CDR3nt: TGCGCCAGCAGCCGGGAACCGGGACAGTCTAGCGAGCAGTACTTC
j_gene: TRBJ2-3; v_gene: TRBV6-6; d_gene: TRBD2; CDR3aa: CASTSKAGETDTQYF; CDR3nt: TGTGCCAGCACGTCGAAAGCGGGAGAGACAGATACGCAGTATTTT
j_gene: TRBJ1-1; v_gene: TRBV5-4; d_gene: .; CDR3aa: CACREGLLGLNTEAFF; CDR3nt: TGTGCCTGCCGGGAGGGACTACTAGGACTTAACACTGAAGCTTTCTTT
j_gene: TRBJ2-3; v_gene: TRBV7-8; d_gene: TRBD2; CDR3aa: CASSLGTSFPTDTQYF; CDR3nt: TGTGCCAGCAGCTTAGGGACTAGCTTCCCGACAGATACGCAGTATTTT
j_gene: TRBJ1-4; v_gene: TRBV5-1; d_gene: .; CDR3aa: CASSYTGRPHRNEKLFF; CDR3nt: TGCGCCAGCAGCTACACAGGGAGACCCCATAGAAATGAAAAACTGTTTTTT
j_gene: TRBJ2-1; v_gene: TRBV3-1/TRBV3-2; d_gene: TRBD2; CDR3aa: CASSLLPTSGGPNEQFF; CDR3nt: TGTGCCAGCAGTCTTCTACCGACTAGCGGGGGCCCGAATGAGCAGTTCTTC
j_gene: TRBJ2-1; v_gene: TRBV5-6; d_gene: .; CDR3aa: CASSGPDKTAYNEQFF; CDR3nt: TGTGCCAGCAGCGGGCCCGACAAGACCGCTTACAATGAGCAGTTCTTC
j_gene: TRBJ2-3; v_gene: TRBV19; d_gene: TRBD2; CDR3aa: CASRGGADTQYF; CDR3nt: TGTGCCAGTAGGGGGGGGGCAGATACGCAGTATTTT
j_gene: TRBJ1-1; v_gene: TRBV6-5; d_gene: .; CDR3aa: CASSYGVGGTEAFF; CDR3nt: TGTGCCAGCAGTTACGGAGTCGGGGGCACTGAAGCTTTCTTT